This TCR beta chain is from a study of blood T cell repertoires in COVID-19 (dated by TCRdb to between 2020 and 2021). In terms of the full investigation: Samples covering the acute and convalescent phases of COVID-19 were provided by collaborators in the United States, Italy and Spain. The repertoires were released in a freely available public database meant as a resource for research on the immune response to SARS-CoV-2. The sample metadata nearly always contained a de-identified subject ID, COVID-19 status, age in years and sex. Where HLA class I and class II types were available, the types were taken from metadata supplied by the sample provider, not from assay-based typing. Samples were obtained from the ongoing ImmuneRACE study (first 160 participants) and from about 1,300 subjects provided by 6 global collaborators. The prospective study material was composed of cDNA or gDNA derived from T cells, B-cell-depleted T cells, or PBMCs. Subjects who had been exposed to COVID-19, were actively infected with it, or had recovered from it provided the deeply sampled blood TCRbeta repertoires that made up the dataset. What the authors observed across the whole study: The quantity of clinical and demographic metadata differed by source and by participant and was supplied without curation.

With respect to this clone: What antigen it recognizes has not been identified. No much larger clone exists at a distance of one base, and base qualities are not known.

The cysteine opens and the phenylalanine closes a CDR3 of 13 amino acids. The entry retains the CDR3 DNA only, 39 bases that are in frame from base 1. The germline V and J ends show losses of 6 bases and 10 bases respectively, and no gene match explains 8 bases of the junction. As encoded in the germline V gene, CDR1 is MGHRA while CDR2 is YSYEKL. Collaborating institutions collected whole blood in K2EDTA tubes following their own protocols. Collaborator samples were shipped for TCRbeta analysis as frozen whole blood, isolated PBMCs, or DNA extracted from either sample type. TCRbeta CDR3 regions were amplified from genomic DNA by means of the immunoSEQ Assay, a bias-controlled multiplex PCR. In the source study's methods: The number of nucleated cells in each sample was estimated by amplification of reference gene primers within the assay. To quantify the absolute abundance of each unique TCRbeta CDR3 rearrangement, sequence reads were collapsed and filtered. For each sample, productive Simpson clonality was calculated by taking the square root of Simpson's diversity index across productive rearrangements. The clones in this table, taken by TCRdb from immuneACCESS, are in-frame only. Not every clone is retained; where verified, under half of the shortfall comes from an unresolved V gene, and the cause of the rest is unknown. V and J calls and clone size follow that table, whereas D and trimming were derived from the DNA. For this sample there are 150,000 to 200,000 clones; 84% appear just once. The top ten clones comprise about 19% of the sample.

The source is an elderly woman with acute or convalescent COVID-19. The V and J genes are TRBV4-1 and TRBJ1-4; 7 bases in between match TRBD1. Sequencing input: peripheral blood. CDR3 protein: CASRGRQGLKLFF. The nucleotides are TGCGCCAGCAGGGGAAGACAGGGTCTAAAACTGTTTTTT.